This TCR beta chain was recovered during a study of T-cell reconstitution after alpha-beta-depleted transplantation in children. The V and J ends lost 0 bases and 4 bases respectively, with 13 bases between them. In germline, CDR1 is LGHDT, CDR2 YNNKEL (reference sequence). There are 16 residues in the CDR3. Preparation of the TCRbeta library was carried out with unique molecular identifiers. Via MiXCR, TCRdb re-called the PCR reads, giving one row per CDR3 protein. This table has some 520,000 distinct CDR3 sequences, over 25% appearing once. This specimen was PBMCs from the stem cell graft donor, taken from the stem cell graft. The TCR sequence derives from a human donor who donated a stem cell graft to a child with aplastic anemia. The V call is TRBV3-1, the J call TRBJ1-3, with D perhaps matching TRBD1 (5 bases). The CDR3 DNA sequence: TGTGCCAGCAGCCAAGATCGGGCAGGGATAGGAAACACCATATATTTT. Translation gives CASSQDRAGIGNTIYF. Full variable domain (remainder filled in from reference TRBV3-1 and TRBJ1-3): DTAVSQTPKYLVTQMGNDKSIKCEQNLGHDTMYWYKQDSKKFLKIMFSYNNKELIINETVPNRFSPKSPDKAHLNLHINSLELGDSAVYFCASSQDRAGIGNTIYFGEGSWLTVV.